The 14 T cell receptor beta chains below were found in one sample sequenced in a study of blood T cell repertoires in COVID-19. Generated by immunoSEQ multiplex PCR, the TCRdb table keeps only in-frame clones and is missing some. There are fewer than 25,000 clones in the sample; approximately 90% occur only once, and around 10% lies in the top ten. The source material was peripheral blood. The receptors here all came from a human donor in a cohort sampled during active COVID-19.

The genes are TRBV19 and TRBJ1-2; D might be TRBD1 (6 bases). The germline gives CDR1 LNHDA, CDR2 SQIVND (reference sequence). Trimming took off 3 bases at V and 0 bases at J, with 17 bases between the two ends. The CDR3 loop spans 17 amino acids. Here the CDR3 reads CASSILGADVPNYGYTF. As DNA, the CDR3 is TGTGCCAGTAGTATCCTGGGGGCAGACGTTCCTAACTATGGCTACACCTTC. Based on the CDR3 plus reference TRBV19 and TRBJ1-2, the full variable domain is DGGITQSPKYLFRKEGQNVTLSCEQNLNHDAMYWYRQDPGQGLRLIYYSQIVNDFQKGDIAEGYSVSREKKESFPLTVTSAQKNPTAFYLCASSILGADVPNYGYTFGSGTRLTVV.

The CDR3 nucleotides are TGTGCCAGCAGCCCCTGGACTAGCGGGAGGGCCGAGAATGAGCAGTTCTTC. Translated: CASSPWTSGRAENEQFF. The V gene is TRBV7-3, the J gene TRBJ2-1; the match to TRBD2 covers 15 bases. Trimming removed 5 bases from V and 7 bases from J; junction bases left unmatched: 9. The CDR3 length is 17 residues. CDR1 is SGHTA, CDR2 FQGTGA, per germline. Supplemented by reference TRBV7-3 and TRBJ2-1, the full variable domain reads GAGVSQTPSNKVTEKGKYVELRCDPISGHTALYWYRQSLGQGPEFLIYFQGTGAADDSGLPNDRFFAVRPEGSVSTLKIQRTERGDSAVYLCASSPWTSGRAENEQFFGPGTRLTVL.

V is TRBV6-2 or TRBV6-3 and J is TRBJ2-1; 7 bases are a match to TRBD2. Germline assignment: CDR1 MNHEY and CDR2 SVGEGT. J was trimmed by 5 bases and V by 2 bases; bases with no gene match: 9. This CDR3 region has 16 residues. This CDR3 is CASSYTRRELNNEQFF. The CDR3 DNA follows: TGTGCCAGCAGTTACACCCGGCGGGAGTTGAACAATGAGCAGTTCTTC.

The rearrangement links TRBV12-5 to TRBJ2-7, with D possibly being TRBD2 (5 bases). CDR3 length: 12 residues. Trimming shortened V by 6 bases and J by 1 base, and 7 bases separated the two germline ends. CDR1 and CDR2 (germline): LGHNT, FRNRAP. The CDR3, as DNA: TGTGCTAGTGGACGAGGGTCCTACGAGCAGTACTTC. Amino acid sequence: CASGRGSYEQYF.

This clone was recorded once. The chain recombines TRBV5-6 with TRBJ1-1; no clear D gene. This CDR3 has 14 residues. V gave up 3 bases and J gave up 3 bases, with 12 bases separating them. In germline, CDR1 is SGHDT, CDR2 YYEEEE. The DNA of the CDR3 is TGTGCCAGCAGCTCCCAGGTGGCTGACACTGAAGCTTTCTTT. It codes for CASSSQVADTEAFF. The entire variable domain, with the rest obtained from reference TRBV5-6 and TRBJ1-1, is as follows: DAGVTQSPTHLIKTRGQQVTLRCSPKSGHDTVSWYQQALGQGPQFIFQYYEEEERQRGNFPDRFSGHQFPNYSSELNVNALLLGDSALYLCASSSQVADTEAFFGQGTRLTVV.

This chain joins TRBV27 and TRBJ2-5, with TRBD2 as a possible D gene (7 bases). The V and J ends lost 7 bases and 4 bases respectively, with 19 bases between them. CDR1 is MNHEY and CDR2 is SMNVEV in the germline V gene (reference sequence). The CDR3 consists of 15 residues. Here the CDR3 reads CASTLRGGMRETQYF. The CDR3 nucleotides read TGTGCCAGCACCTTAAGGGGGGGGATGAGAGAGACCCAGTACTTC.

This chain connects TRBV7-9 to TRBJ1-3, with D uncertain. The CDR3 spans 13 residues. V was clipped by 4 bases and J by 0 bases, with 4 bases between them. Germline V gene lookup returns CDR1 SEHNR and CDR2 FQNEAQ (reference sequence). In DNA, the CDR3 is TGTGCCAGCAGCTCTAGCTCTGGAAACACCATATATTTT. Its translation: CASSSSSGNTIYF. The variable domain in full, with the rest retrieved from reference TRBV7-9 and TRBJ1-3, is DTGVSQNPRHKITKRGQNVTFRCDPISEHNRLYWYRQTLGQGPEFLTYFQNEAQLEKSRLLSDRFSAERPKGSFSTLEIQRTEQGDSAMYLCASSSSSGNTIYFGEGSWLTVV.

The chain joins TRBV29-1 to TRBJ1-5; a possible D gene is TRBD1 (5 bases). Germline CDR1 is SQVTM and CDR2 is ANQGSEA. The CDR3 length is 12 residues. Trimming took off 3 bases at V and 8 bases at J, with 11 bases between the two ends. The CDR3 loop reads CSVDQGEEPQHF. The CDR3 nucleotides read TGCAGCGTTGACCAGGGCGAGGAGCCCCAGCATTTT.

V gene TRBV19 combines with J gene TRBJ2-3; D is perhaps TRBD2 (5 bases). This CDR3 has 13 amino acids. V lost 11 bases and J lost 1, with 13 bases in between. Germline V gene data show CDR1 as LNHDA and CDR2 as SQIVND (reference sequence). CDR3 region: CAGVGGRTDTQYF. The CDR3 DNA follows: TGTGCCGGCGTAGGCGGGCGCACAGATACGCAGTATTTT.

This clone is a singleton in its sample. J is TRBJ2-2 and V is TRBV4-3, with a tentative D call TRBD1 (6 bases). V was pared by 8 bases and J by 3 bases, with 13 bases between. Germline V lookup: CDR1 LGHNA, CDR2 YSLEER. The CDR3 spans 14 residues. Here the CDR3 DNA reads TGCGCCAGCGGTGCAGGGGAAGACACCGGGGAGCTGTTTTTT. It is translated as CASGAGEDTGELFF.

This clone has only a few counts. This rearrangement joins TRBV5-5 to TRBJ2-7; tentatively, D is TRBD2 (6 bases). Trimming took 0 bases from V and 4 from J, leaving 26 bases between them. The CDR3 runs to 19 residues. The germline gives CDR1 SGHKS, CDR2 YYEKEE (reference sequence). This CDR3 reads CASSLARDSGRGRRYEQYF. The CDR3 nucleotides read TGTGCCAGCAGCTTGGCCAGGGACTCGGGTCGCGGGCGACGATACGAGCAGTACTTC.

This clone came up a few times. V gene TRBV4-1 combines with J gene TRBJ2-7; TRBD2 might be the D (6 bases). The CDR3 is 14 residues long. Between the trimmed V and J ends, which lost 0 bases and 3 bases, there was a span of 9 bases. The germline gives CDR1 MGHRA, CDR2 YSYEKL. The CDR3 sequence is CASSQEEGLYEQYF. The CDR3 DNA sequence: TGCGCCAGCAGCCAAGAGGAGGGACTCTACGAGCAGTACTTC.

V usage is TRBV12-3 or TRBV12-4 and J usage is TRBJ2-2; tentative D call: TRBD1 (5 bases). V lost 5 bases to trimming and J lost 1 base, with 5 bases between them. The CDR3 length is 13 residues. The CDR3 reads CASSTGNTGELFF. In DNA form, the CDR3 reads TGTGCCAGCAGTACAGGGAACACCGGGGAGCTGTTTTTT.

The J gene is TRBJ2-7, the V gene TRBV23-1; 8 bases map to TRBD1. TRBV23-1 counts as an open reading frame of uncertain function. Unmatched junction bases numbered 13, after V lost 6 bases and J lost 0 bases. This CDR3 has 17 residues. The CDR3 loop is CASSPVLGQALSYEQYF. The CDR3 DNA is TGCGCCAGCAGCCCCGTTTTGGGACAGGCCCTCTCCTACGAGCAGTACTTC.